This record looks at one T cell receptor (beta chain) sequence and its context. It has no known antigen specificity. Nothing much larger sits one base from this clone, and base qualities are not available. Collaborating institutions collected whole blood in K2EDTA tubes following their own protocols. For TCRbeta analysis, collaborator samples were shipped as frozen whole blood, as isolated PBMCs, or as DNA extracted from either sample type. This entry comes from a study of blood T cell repertoires in COVID-19 (dated by TCRdb to 2020 to 2021). Regarding the complete study: Collaborator samples came from the United States, Italy and Spain and covered acute and convalescent phases of COVID-19. Where available, HLA class I and class II types were obtained from metadata supplied by the sample provider rather than from assay-based typing. The dataset comprised deeply sampled blood TCRbeta repertoires from subjects exposed to, actively infected with, or recovered from COVID-19. Sample metadata almost always included a de-identified subject ID, COVID-19 status, age in years and sex. The repertoires were released in a freely available public database meant as a resource for research on the immune response to SARS-CoV-2. The material from the prospective study consisted of cDNA or gDNA derived from T cells, B-cell-depleted T cells, or PBMCs. The samples were drawn from the first 160 participants of the ongoing ImmuneRACE study and from 1,254 subjects provided by 6 global collaborators.

What the authors observed across the whole study: How much clinical and demographic metadata was included differed by source and by participant, and the metadata was provided uncurated.

TCRbeta CDR3 regions were amplified from genomic DNA by means of the immunoSEQ Assay, a bias-controlled multiplex PCR. Per the authors' processing: The number of nucleated cells in each sample was estimated by amplification of reference gene primers within the assay. To quantify the absolute abundance of each unique TCRbeta CDR3 rearrangement, sequence reads were collapsed and filtered. Productive Simpson clonality was computed per sample as the square root of Simpson's diversity index over productive rearrangements. In TCRdb, the immuneACCESS table is reduced to in-frame sequences with V and J assigned. These tables do not hold every clone; where another copy was compared, an unresolved V gene accounts for under half, and the others remain unexplained. The DNA gave D and trimming, while V, J and clone size come from that table. The sample table records around 160,000 clones; around four fifths of these occur just once. The ten largest clones add up to roughly 34% of the sample.

The sample consisted of peripheral blood. The sequence was collected from a human donor in a cohort sampled during active COVID-19.

This receptor carries the CDR3 CASSPGQGTPEQYF. The nucleotide sequence is given as TGTGCCAGCTCACCGGGACAGGGGACTCCCGAGCAGTACTTC. The rearranged chain carries TRBV18 and TRBJ2-7; the junction holds 10 bases that match TRBD1. The CDR3 covers 14 residues, taking in both the cysteine and the phenylalanine. Only the CDR3 part of the read is kept: 42 bases, read in frame from the first base. Trimming takes 3 bases off V and 6 bases off J; junction bases not matched to a gene: 5. CDR1 KGHSH and CDR2 LQKENI were looked up in the germline V gene.